The present entry profiles one T cell receptor (beta chain) with its context. Its antigen is undetermined. The CDR3 does not close with the conserved phenylalanine or tryptophan, likely indicating a read error. V was shortened by 5 bases and J by 8 bases, with 16 bases between the two germline ends. The CDR3 has 14 amino acids. Germline-derived CDR1 and CDR2 are SEHNR and FQNEAQ (reference sequence). Samples came from axillary lymph nodes draining the breast cancer. TCRdb independently ran MiXCR on the multiplex PCR reads; one entry per CDR3 protein. The data contain under 110,000 distinct CDR3 sequences, under 40% of them singletons. This sample stems from a study of breast tumors, draining lymph nodes, adjacent tissues. General observations from the study: Tumor and nontumor repertoires were significantly more similar in luminal-like than in basal-like breast cancer. The data were judged consistent with most tumor T cells coming from lymph node and expanding in tumor. The lymph node origin of tumor T cells was framed as consistent with a hypothesis, not demonstrated. Tumor TCR diversity was below lymph nodes but above nontumor tissue.

The sequenced sample consisted of axillary lymph node tissue. This chain links TRBV7-9 with TRBJ1-5, with TRBD1 as a possible D gene (5 bases). This clonotype originated in a female donor with breast cancer. Some clones in this sample may be carry-over from other donors' samples. CDR3 sequence reads: CASSLTGVREPQHP. The CDR3 nucleotides are TGTGCCAGCAGCCTAACAGGAGTCCGGGAGCCCCAGCATCCT.